The 2 T cell receptor beta chains given below trace back to one sample, sequenced in a study of CD8 T cells in ankylosing spondylitis. TCRdb ran MiXCR on the 5' RACE reads and lists one entry per CDR3 protein. There are roughly 100,000 distinct CDR3 sequences in the sample; about 8.3% occur only once, and 9.9% lies in the top ten. Sequencing used blood, either unsorted or a sorted T cell fraction (not recorded which). The source is a male donor with ankylosing spondylitis or in good health (not recorded which).

This clonotype was recorded at least ten times. J is TRBJ2-2 and V is TRBV20-1, with TRBD2 identical over 11 bases. CDR1 is DFQATT, CDR2 SNEGSKA, per germline (reference sequence). The CDR3 runs to 16 residues. J lost 5 bases, V lost 1 base, and 6 bases had no gene match. In nucleotides, the CDR3 is TGCAGTGCTAGAGCCTTGGGACTAGCGGTTACCGGGGAGCTGTTTTTT. This translates into CSARALGLAVTGELFF.

This clonotype was seen at least ten times. The rearrangement joins TRBV27 to TRBJ1-3; no clear D gene. V lost 0 bases and J lost 1, with 7 bases in between. This CDR3 is built from 15 residues. Germline V CDR1 and CDR2: MNHEY, SMNVEV (reference sequence). The CDR3 sequence: CASSLSWESGNTIYF. DNA for the CDR3: TGTGCCAGCAGTTTATCCTGGGAGTCTGGAAACACCATATATTTT.